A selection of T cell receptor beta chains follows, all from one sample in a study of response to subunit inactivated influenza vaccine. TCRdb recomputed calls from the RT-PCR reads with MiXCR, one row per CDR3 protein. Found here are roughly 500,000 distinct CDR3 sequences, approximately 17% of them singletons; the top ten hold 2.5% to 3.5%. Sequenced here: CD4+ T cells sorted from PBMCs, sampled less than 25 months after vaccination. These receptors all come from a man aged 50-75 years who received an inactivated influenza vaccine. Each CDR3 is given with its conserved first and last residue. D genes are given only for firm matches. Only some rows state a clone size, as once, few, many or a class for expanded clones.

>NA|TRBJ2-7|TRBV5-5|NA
CAMGAGYEQYF
TGTGCCATGGGCGCCGGGTACGAGCAGTACTTC
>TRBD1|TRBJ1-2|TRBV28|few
CASSLMTGRYGYTF
TGTGCCAGCAGTTTAATGACAGGGCGGTATGGCTACACCTTC
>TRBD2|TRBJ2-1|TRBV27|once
CASSTGLVPYNEQFF
TGTGCCAGCAGCACGGGACTAGTGCCCTACAATGAGCAGTTCTTC
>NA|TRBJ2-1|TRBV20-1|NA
CSASGSLRERSSYNEQFF
TGCAGTGCTAGCGGCTCCCTTCGGGAGCGGAGCTCCTACAATGAGCAGTTCTTC
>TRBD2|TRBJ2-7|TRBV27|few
CASSLTSGSFHEQYF
TGTGCCAGCAGTTTAACAAGCGGGAGCTTCCACGAGCAGTACTTC
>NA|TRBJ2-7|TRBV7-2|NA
CASSPRGGVTYEQYF
TGTGCCAGCAGCCCCCGTGGTGGGGTAACCTACGAGCAGTACTTC
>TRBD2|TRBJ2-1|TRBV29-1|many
CSVEGTAGGWNEQFF
TGCAGCGTTGAAGGTACAGCGGGAGGGTGGAATGAGCAGTTCTTC
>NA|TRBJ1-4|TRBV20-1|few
CSVPRRTNEKLFF
TGCAGTGTACCCCGCCGGACTAATGAAAAACTGTTTTTT
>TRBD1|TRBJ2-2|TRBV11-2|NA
CASSSQGAATGELFF
TGTGCCAGCAGCTCACAGGGGGCCGCCACCGGGGAGCTGTTTTTT
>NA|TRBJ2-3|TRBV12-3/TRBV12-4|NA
CASSFAALSTDTQYF
TGTGCCAGCAGTTTTGCGGCCCTTAGCACAGATACGCAGTATTTT
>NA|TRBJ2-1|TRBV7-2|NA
CASSPALGFEQFF
TGTGCCAGCAGCCCAGCTCTAGGATTTGAGCAGTTCTTC
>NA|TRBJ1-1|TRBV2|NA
CASPKGVSNTEAFF
TGTGCCAGCCCCAAGGGGGTGTCGAACACTGAAGCTTTCTTT
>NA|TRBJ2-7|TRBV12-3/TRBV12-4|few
CASSLSGGVLYEQYF
TGTGCCAGCAGTTTAAGTGGAGGGGTCCTATACGAGCAGTACTTC
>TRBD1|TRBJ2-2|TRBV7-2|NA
CASSGTGGETTGELFF
TGTGCCAGCAGCGGGACAGGGGGCGAAACCACCGGGGAGCTGTTTTTT
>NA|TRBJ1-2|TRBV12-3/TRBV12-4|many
CASSLAQLAGYTF
TGTGCCAGCAGTTTGGCACAGTTGGCCGGCTACACCTTC
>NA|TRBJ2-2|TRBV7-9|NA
CASSQGTGRTGELFF
TGTGCCAGCAGCCAGGGAACAGGGAGAACCGGGGAGCTGTTTTTT
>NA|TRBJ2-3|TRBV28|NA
CASSGPGHGTDTQYF
TGTGCCAGCAGCGGACCGGGACACGGCACAGATACGCAGTATTTT
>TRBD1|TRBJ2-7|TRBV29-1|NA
CSVLRDSYYEQYF
TGCAGCGTTCTCCGGGACAGTTACTACGAGCAGTACTTC
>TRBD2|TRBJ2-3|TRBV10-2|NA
CASSWTSGGASTDTQYF
TGCGCCAGCAGTTGGACTAGCGGGGGGGCTAGCACAGATACGCAGTATTTT
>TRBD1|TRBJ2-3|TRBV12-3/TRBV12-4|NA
CASSFDRVSTDTQYF
TGTGCCAGCAGTTTTGACAGGGTTAGCACAGATACGCAGTATTTT
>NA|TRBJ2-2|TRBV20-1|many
CSARGLTENTGELFF
TGCAGTGCTAGAGGACTGACGGAGAACACCGGGGAGCTGTTTTTT
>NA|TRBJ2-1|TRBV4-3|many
CASSPSGQNYNEQFF
TGCGCCAGCAGCCCGTCCGGACAGAACTACAATGAGCAGTTCTTC
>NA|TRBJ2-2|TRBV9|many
CASSAVLTGELFF
TGTGCCAGCAGCGCAGTGCTCACCGGGGAGCTGTTTTTT
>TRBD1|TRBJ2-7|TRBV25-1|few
CASTGQGYEQYF
TGTGCCAGCACCGGACAGGGGTACGAGCAGTACTTC
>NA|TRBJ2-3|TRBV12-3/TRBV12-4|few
CASSSGASGRTTDTQYF
TGTGCCAGCAGCTCGGGGGCTAGCGGAAGAACCACAGATACGCAGTATTTT
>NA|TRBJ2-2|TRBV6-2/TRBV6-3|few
CASSRNYRTGELFF
TGTGCCAGCAGTAGAAATTATCGGACCGGGGAGCTGTTTTTT
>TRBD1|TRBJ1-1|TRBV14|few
CASTIGGVNTEAFF
TGTGCCAGCACAATAGGGGGCGTGAACACTGAAGCTTTCTTT
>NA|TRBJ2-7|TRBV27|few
CASSLSRQSLYEQYF
TGTGCCAGCAGTTTAAGTCGACAGAGCCTCTACGAGCAGTACTTC
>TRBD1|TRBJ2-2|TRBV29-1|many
CSGLQGGGGELFF
TGCAGCGGTCTACAGGGGGGCGGCGGGGAGCTGTTTTTT